The 16 T cell receptor beta chains given below trace back to one sample, sequenced in a study of blood T cell repertoires in COVID-19. Sequencing used immunoSEQ multiplex PCR; TCRdb keeps in-frame clones, though not all of them. The data show about 230,000 clones, approximately 82% seen once. Sequencing was performed on peripheral blood. The receptors were gathered from a woman aged 70 to 79 with active or convalescent COVID-19.

CDR3: CSASWDRDTEAFF. The DNA for the CDR3 is TGCAGTGCTAGTTGGGACAGGGATACTGAAGCTTTCTTT. This chain uses TRBV20-1 with TRBJ1-1; TRBD1 agrees at 9 bases. The CDR3 is 13 residues long. Germline V CDR1 and CDR2: DFQATT, SNEGSKA (reference sequence). Germline trimming cut 3 bases from V and 5 bases from J; bases unmatched to any gene: 4.

The genes are TRBV14 and TRBJ1-1; TRBD1 matches at 8 bases. Looked up from germline, CDR1 is SGHDN and CDR2 is FVKESK. CDR3 length: 16 residues. V shed 6 bases and J 0 bases; nucleotides not matched to a gene: 9. CDR3 sequence: CASRQTSRGLNTEAFF. In DNA, the CDR3 is TGTGCCAGCAGACAGACGAGCAGGGGGCTGAACACTGAAGCTTTCTTT.

This clone was detected only once. The chain links TRBV3-1 (or the pseudogene TRBV3-2) to TRBJ2-1; 8 bases are a match to TRBD2. The CDR3 runs to 13 residues. After removal of 0 bases from V and 15 bases from J, the junction contained 7 bases not matched to a gene. Germline V gene sequence: CDR1 LGHDT, CDR2 YNNKEL (reference sequence). Written as DNA, the CDR3 is TGTGCCAGCAGCCAAGATCGGGGGGGAGATCGGTTCTTC. Protein product: CASSQDRGGDRFF.

This clone was observed a handful of times. The chain combines TRBV7-2 with TRBJ1-1; 7 bases are a match to TRBD1. The CDR3 is 13 amino acids. With 2 bases clipped from V and 7 bases from J, the junction kept 4 bases outside the gene matches. From germline, CDR1 is SGHTA and CDR2 FQGNSA. In nucleotides, the CDR3 is TGTGCCAGCAGCTTATTGGGGACAGATGAAGCTTTCTTT. Translated, it gives CASSLLGTDEAFF.

There are a few counts of this clone. The gene calls are TRBV6-5 and TRBJ1-1, with 8 bases aligning to TRBD1. The CDR3 spans 12 residues. In germline, CDR1 is MNHEY, CDR2 SVGAGI. Trimming took 4 bases from V and 7 from J; bases not matched to a gene: 2. The CDR3 coding sequence is TGTGCCAGCAGTTCTGACAGGGGTGAAGCTTTCTTT. Its protein product is CASSSDRGEAFF.

The gene calls are TRBV18 and TRBJ1-1; TRBD1 aligns across 8 bases. The CDR3 loop spans 18 amino acids. CDR1 is KGHSH, CDR2 LQKENI, per germline. V gave up 6 bases and J gave up 5 bases; unmatched junction bases: 20. CDR3 amino acids: CASSLLATGVARGTEAFF. CDR3 sequence (DNA): TGTGCCAGCTCCCTACTAGCGACAGGGGTCGCCCGGGGGACTGAAGCTTTCTTT.

As DNA, the CDR3 is TGTGCCAGCAGCTTGATGTTGGCAGCGGCCGGGGATGAGCAGTTCTTC. It translates to CASSLMLAAAGDEQFF. This chain connects TRBV5-4 to TRBJ2-1; D is perhaps TRBD2 (5 bases). The V and J ends lost 1 base and 8 bases respectively, with 19 bases between them. This CDR3 has 16 amino acids. The germline V gene encodes CDR1 SGHNT and CDR2 YYREEE (reference sequence).

The chain couples TRBV27 to TRBJ1-2, with 8 bases aligning to TRBD1. This CDR3 comprises 14 residues. The V segment lost 6 bases and the J segment 7 bases; nucleotides outside the gene matches: 10. In germline, CDR1 is MNHEY, CDR2 SMNVEV (reference sequence). CDR3 loop: CASRTDRGVLGYTF. The CDR3 DNA sequence: TGTGCCAGCAGGACAGACAGGGGTGTGCTTGGCTACACCTTC.

The rearrangement uses TRBV4-1 and TRBJ2-1; tentatively, D is TRBD2 (7 bases). V lost 0 bases and J 4 bases, leaving 22 bases between the germline ends. Germline assignment: CDR1 MGHRA and CDR2 YSYEKL. CDR3 length: 19 amino acids. The DNA of the CDR3 is TGCGCCAGCAGCCAAGATAGGGGGGGGAGCGGAAAGGGGTACAATGAGCAGTTCTTC. Its translation: CASSQDRGGSGKGYNEQFF.

V and J are TRBV5-1 and TRBJ1-4, with D possibly matching TRBD1 (6 bases). CDR1 and CDR2 (germline): SGHRS, YFSETQ. V lost 4 bases, J lost 7 bases, and 17 bases lay in between. The CDR3 contains 15 residues. For the CDR3, the DNA is TGCGCCAGCAGCGGAGCTCAGGGGATGGGTGAAAAACTGTTTTTT. Translation: CASSGAQGMGEKLFF.

This rearrangement joins TRBV6-5 to TRBJ1-6; possible D gene TRBD1, 5 bases. The germline V and J ends were trimmed by 6 bases and 9 bases, with 18 bases remaining between them. This CDR3 comprises 15 residues. Looked up from germline, CDR1 is MNHEY and CDR2 is SVGAGI. The CDR3 DNA sequence: TGTGCCAGCAGCAGAGACAGTTCCTTTGGTTCACCCCTCCACTTT. This translates into CASSRDSSFGSPLHF.

The chain employs TRBV6-6 and TRBJ2-1; TRBD1 aligns across 9 bases. CDR1 and CDR2 from the germline V gene are MNHNY and SVGAGI (reference sequence). There are 19 residues in the CDR3. The V segment lost 5 bases and the J segment 0 bases; nucleotides outside the gene matches: 14. CDR3 in amino acids: CASSPPGQGWPSSYNEQFF. The CDR3 bases are TGTGCCAGCAGTCCTCCGGGACAGGGTTGGCCGAGCTCCTACAATGAGCAGTTCTTC.

V and J are TRBV30 and TRBJ1-4; perhaps TRBD1 as D (5 bases). Germline-derived CDR1 and CDR2 are GTSNPN and SVGIG (reference sequence). V gave up 3 bases and J gave up 3 bases, with 14 bases separating them. CDR3 size: 15 residues. The CDR3 spells CAWRARGIANEKLFF. The CDR3, as DNA: TGTGCCTGGAGAGCCCGGGGGATAGCTAATGAAAAACTGTTTTTT.

The chain uses TRBV6-5 and TRBJ1-4, with 8 bases that match TRBD1. With 4 bases clipped from V and 7 bases from J, the junction kept 8 bases outside the gene matches. Germline V gives CDR1 MNHEY, CDR2 SVGAGI. The CDR3 has 15 amino acids. In DNA, the CDR3 is TGTGCCAGCAGTTCAGGGGGCGCGTCTGGTGAAAAACTGTTTTTT. It specifies CASSSGGASGEKLFF.

This chain connects TRBV2 to TRBJ2-1; unclear D gene. The CDR3 consists of 13 residues. Between the trimmed V and J ends, which lost 4 bases and 2 bases, there was a span of 6 bases. The germline CDR1 and CDR2 sequences are SNHLY and FYNNEI. CDR3 DNA sequence: TGTGCCAGCAGTGGCGGCCCCTACAATGAGCAGTTCTTC. Translation gives CASSGGPYNEQFF.

This clone was recorded once. V usage is TRBV7-4 and J usage is TRBJ1-6, with D possibly being TRBD1 (5 bases). Germline V lookup: CDR1 SGHVT, CDR2 SQSDAQ. The CDR3 consists of 14 residues. Between the trimmed V and J ends, which lost 2 bases and 9 bases, there was a span of 11 bases. For the CDR3, the DNA is TGTGCCAGCAGCTTAAAGCAGGGAAGTTCACCCCTCCACTTT. Translation gives CASSLKQGSSPLHF.